This T cell receptor beta chain was documented in a study of post-analysis software for immune sequencing data. Study at large: Clinical courses comprised relapsing-remitting, secondary progressive and progressive-relapsing multiple sclerosis. Study-wide results and caveats: TRBV segments more frequent in patients than in controls numbered five and included TRBV5-6, TRBV5-1 and TRBV20-1. In multiple sclerosis, normalized Chao1 diversity was significantly below that of controls. Under the F measure, samples that were prepared in one batch clustered strongly together.

Concerning this clonotype: Its antigen is still unknown.

This CDR3 is built from 15 residues. Trimming cost V 6 bases and J 0 bases, with 14 bases left between them. Germline V gene sequence: CDR1 ENHRY, CDR2 SYGVKD. TCR beta cDNA libraries had unique molecular identifiers. When about 1 to 11 million T cells were used, they gave hundreds of thousands of cDNA molecules. TCRdb recomputed calls from the PCR reads with MiXCR, one row per CDR3 protein. Of 740,000 or so distinct CDR3 sequences listed, about 53% were seen once; the top ten hold over 4%. The chain joins TRBV10-3 to TRBJ2-5, with D possibly called TRBD1 or TRBD2 (5 bases each). This receptor was taken from a girl under 18 with multiple sclerosis. Sequencing input: blood. CDR3 in DNA: TGTGCCATCAGACACGGGACGCAAAACCAAGAGACCCAGTACTTC. It translates to CAIRHGTQNQETQYF.